This TCR beta chain comes out of a study of blood T cell repertoires in COVID-19. For the study at large: Samples came from the United States, Italy and Spain, spanning acute and convalescent COVID-19.

Study processing details: Estimation of nucleated cell counts relied on the amplification of reference gene primers. Data came from immunoSEQ multiplex PCR; TCRdb stores just in-frame clones and leaves some out. V and J calls plus clone size are reproduced from that table; the DNA served to infer D and trimming. The sample includes about 200,000 clones, about 87% of them seen just once. Sequenced material: peripheral blood. The clonotype originates from a man in his 60s who had recovered from COVID-19.

The CDR3: CASRPTGGGGYGYTF. The CDR3 DNA reads TGTGCCAGCAGGCCCACAGGGGGCGGGGGCTATGGCTACACCTTC. The gene calls are TRBV5-5 and TRBJ1-2, with TRBD1 matching over 9 bases. There are 15 residues in the CDR3. CDR1 and CDR2 (germline): SGHKS, YYEKEE (reference sequence). Trimming removed 5 bases from V and 4 bases from J; junction bases left unmatched: 9.